This T cell receptor beta chain was documented in a study of blood T cell repertoires in COVID-19 (dated by TCRdb to about 2020). Broadly, across the study: Samples covering the acute and convalescent phases of COVID-19 were provided by collaborators in the United States, Italy and Spain. The material from the prospective study consisted of cDNA or gDNA derived from T cells, B-cell-depleted T cells, or PBMCs. Subjects who had been exposed to COVID-19, were actively infected with it, or had recovered from it provided the deeply sampled blood TCRbeta repertoires that made up the dataset. A freely available public database, intended as a resource for researchers studying the immune response to SARS-CoV-2, is where the repertoires were released. Samples came from the ongoing ImmuneRACE study (first 160 participants) plus 1,254 subjects from 6 global collaborators. Sample metadata almost always included a de-identified subject ID, COVID-19 status, age in years and sex. Where available, HLA class I and class II types were taken from metadata supplied by the sample provider and were not determined by assay-based typing.

General study outcomes and caveats: The quantity of clinical and demographic metadata differed by source and by participant and was supplied without curation.

CDR1 and CDR2 are drawn from the germline V gene (reference sequence): LNHNV, YYDKDF. V ends up 4 bases short and J 6 bases short, with an unmatched junction base count of 6. From cysteine to phenylalanine, the CDR3 is 14 amino acids long. The sequence is cut down to CDR3 DNA, 42 bases in frame from base 1. The immunoSEQ Assay, a bias-controlled multiplex PCR, was used to amplify TCRbeta CDR3 regions from genomic DNA. The study's processing was this. The number of nucleated cells in each sample was estimated by amplification of reference gene primers within the assay. Sequence reads were collapsed and filtered to measure the absolute abundance of every unique TCRbeta CDR3 rearrangement. For each sample, productive Simpson clonality was calculated as the square root of Simpson's diversity index across productive rearrangements. The table was pulled from immuneACCESS by TCRdb, which kept in-frame rearrangements only. Such tables lose some clones; where checked, under half of the loss comes from unresolved V genes, and the rest has no known cause. Clonal size and the V and J genes are those of that table, whereas D and trimming came from the DNA. The sample includes 290,000 or so clones, with about nine tenths observed a single time. The ten most abundant clones make up approximately 2.6% of the sample.

Participants in the prospective study were aged roughly 18 to 100 years, lived in some 24 United States geographic areas, and enrolled through a virtual design. Cohort assignment in the prospective study relied on participant-reported clinical history from a screening survey and a study questionnaire. Recovered participants in ImmuneRACE Cohort 3 were defined as having two consecutive negative NP/OP PCR tests, clearance from a healthcare professional, or resolution of symptoms. Mobile phlebotomists in the prospective study collected whole blood, serum and a nasopharyngeal or oropharyngeal swab from every participant. Over a roughly two-month period, participants in the prospective study had the option of providing additional blood draws and questionnaires. Before DNA extraction, blood samples from the prospective study were shipped at room temperature or frozen. In this sample, this clone turned up once. Its antigen remains undetermined. No qualities accompany the bases; no much larger clone lies one base away.

This TCR came from a woman between 18 and 29 years old who had recovered from COVID-19. Sequencing was carried out using PBMCs or T cells enriched from blood (not recorded which). This chain joins TRBV15 to TRBJ1-5; 7 junctional bases match TRBD1. CDR3 region: CATSKDRVGQPQHF. The DNA is TGTGCCACCAGCAAAGACAGGGTAGGTCAGCCCCAGCATTTT.